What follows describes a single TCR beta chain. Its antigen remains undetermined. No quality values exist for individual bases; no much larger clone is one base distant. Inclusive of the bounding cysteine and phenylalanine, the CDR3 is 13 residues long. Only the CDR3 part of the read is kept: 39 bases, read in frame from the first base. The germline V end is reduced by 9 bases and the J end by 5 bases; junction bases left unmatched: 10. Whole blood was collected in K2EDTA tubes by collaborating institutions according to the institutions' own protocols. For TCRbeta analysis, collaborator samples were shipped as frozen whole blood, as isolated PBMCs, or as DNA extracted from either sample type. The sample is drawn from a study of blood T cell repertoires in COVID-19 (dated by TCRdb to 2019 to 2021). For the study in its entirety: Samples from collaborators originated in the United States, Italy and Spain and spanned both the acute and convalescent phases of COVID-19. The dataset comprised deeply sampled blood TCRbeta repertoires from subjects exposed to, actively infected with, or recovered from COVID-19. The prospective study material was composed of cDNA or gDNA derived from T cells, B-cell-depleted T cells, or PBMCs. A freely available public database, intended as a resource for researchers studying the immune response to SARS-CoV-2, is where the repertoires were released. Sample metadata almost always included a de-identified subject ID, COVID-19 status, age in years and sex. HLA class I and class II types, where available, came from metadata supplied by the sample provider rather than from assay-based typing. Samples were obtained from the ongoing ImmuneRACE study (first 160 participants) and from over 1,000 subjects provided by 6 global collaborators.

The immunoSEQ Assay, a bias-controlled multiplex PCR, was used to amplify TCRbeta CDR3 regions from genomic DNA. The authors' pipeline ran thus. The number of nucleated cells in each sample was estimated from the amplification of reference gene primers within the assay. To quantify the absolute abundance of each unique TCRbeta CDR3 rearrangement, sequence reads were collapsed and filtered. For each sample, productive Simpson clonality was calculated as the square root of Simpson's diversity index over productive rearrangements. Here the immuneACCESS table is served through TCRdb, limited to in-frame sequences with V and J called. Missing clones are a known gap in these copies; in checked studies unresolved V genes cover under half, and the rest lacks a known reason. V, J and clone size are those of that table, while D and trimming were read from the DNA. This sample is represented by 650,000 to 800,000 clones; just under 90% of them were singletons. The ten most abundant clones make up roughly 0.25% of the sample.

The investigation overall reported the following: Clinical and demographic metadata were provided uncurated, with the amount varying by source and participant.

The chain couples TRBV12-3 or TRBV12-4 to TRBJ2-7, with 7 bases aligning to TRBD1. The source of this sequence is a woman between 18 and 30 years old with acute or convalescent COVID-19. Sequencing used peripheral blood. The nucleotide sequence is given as TGTGCCAGAAAACAGGGGATTGAGGACGAGCAGTACTTC. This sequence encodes CARKQGIEDEQYF.